This is a list of T cell receptor beta chains from one sample in a study of Ad26.COV2.S vaccination and SARS-CoV-2 variants. Some clones are missing from TCRdb's copy, which holds only in-frame ones; the method was immunoSEQ multiplex PCR. Of a few hundred thousand clones in the sample, 90% were seen once. The material was peripheral blood, obtained in a trial of Ad26.COV2.S vaccine versus placebo. The receptors here all came from a person aged 18-65 years who received the Ad26.COV2.S COVID-19 vaccine or a placebo. CDR3s include the opening cysteine and the closing phenylalanine or tryptophan. Fields, in order: J gene, CDR3 length, clone size, V gene, D gene, CDR3 DNA, CDR3 protein. A D gene is named only where the DNA matches it firmly. Where a row states a size, it is once, few, many or the class of an expanded clone; other rows omit it.

TRBJ2-1 | 12 | . | TRBV2 | . | TGTGCCAGCAGTGAAGCGCAGAATGAGCAGTTCTTC | CASSEAQNEQFF
TRBJ1-4 | 17 | . | TRBV7-6 | . | TGTGCCAGCAGCTTACCCCCGGGACCGAACCTTAATGAAAAACTGTTTTTT | CASSLPPGPNLNEKLFF
TRBJ1-5 | 16 | . | TRBV6-2/TRBV6-3 | . | TGTGCCAGCAGTTTCCCGAGTCGGGTGGGGTTTCAGCCCCAGCATTTT | CASSFPSRVGFQPQHF
TRBJ2-7 | 14 | . | TRBV24-1 | . | TGTGCCACCTTCGTCGGAGGGCAGCTAGTCGAGCAGTACTTC | CATFVGGQLVEQYF
TRBJ1-5 | 12 | . | TRBV28 | . | TGTGCCAGCAGTTTACTATATCAGCCCCAGCATTTT | CASSLLYQPQHF
TRBJ2-3 | 16 | . | TRBV18 | TRBD1 | TGTGCCAGCTCATCGGGACGGGGACAGGGAACAGATACGCAGTATTTT | CASSSGRGQGTDTQYF
TRBJ2-1 | 13 | . | TRBV27 | TRBD2 | TGTGCCAGCAGTTTAGTAGCGGGGGTTTTCCAGTTCTTC | CASSLVAGVFQFF
TRBJ2-3 | 13 | . | TRBV27 | . | TGTGCCAGCAGCCTGGGGGGCCCAGATACGCAGTATTTT | CASSLGGPDTQYF
TRBJ1-6 | 17 | . | TRBV28 | . | TGTGCCAGCAGCCGCTTGACTGGGAGCTCCTATAATTCACCCCTCCACTTT | CASSRLTGSSYNSPLHF
TRBJ2-5 | 14 | . | TRBV9 | TRBD2 | TGTGCCAGCAGCGTAAGCGGGAGGGGAGAGACCCAGTACTTC | CASSVSGRGETQYF
TRBJ2-7 | 15 | . | TRBV27 | TRBD2 | TGTGCCAGCAGTTACGGACTAGCCCCCTCCTACGAGCAGTACTTC | CASSYGLAPSYEQYF
TRBJ2-5 | 11 | . | TRBV20-1 | . | TGCAGTATGGGGGCCCAAGAGACCCAGTACTTC | CSMGAQETQYF
TRBJ1-6 | 14 | . | TRBV7-9 | . | TGTGCCAGCAGCTTATTGGGGATTAATTCACCCCTCCACTTT | CASSLLGINSPLHF
TRBJ2-2 | 17 | . | TRBV9 | TRBD2 | TGTGCCAGCAGCGTAGCTAGTAGCGGGAGGGCCCACGGGGAGCTGTTTTTT | CASSVASSGRAHGELFF
TRBJ1-2 | 16 | . | TRBV9 | . | TGTGCCAGCAGCGAAGGGTCCAGGGGAGGGCTTTATGGCTACACCTTC | CASSEGSRGGLYGYTF
TRBJ2-6 | 18 | . | TRBV27 | . | TGTGCCAGCAGTATTCAGGGGGGGATTGGCTCTGGGGCCAACGTCCTGACTTTC | CASSIQGGIGSGANVLTF
TRBJ1-2 | 14 | . | TRBV7-9 | . | TGTGCCAGCAGCTTATCTTTGAGCAGTAAGGGCTACACCTTC | CASSLSLSSKGYTF
TRBJ2-3 | 13 | . | TRBV13 | . | TGTGCCAGCAGCTTAATCCCCACAGATACGCAGTATTTT | CASSLIPTDTQYF
TRBJ2-3 | 14 | . | TRBV7-9 | . | TGTGCCAGCAGCTTAGTGGTGGGGACAGATACGCAGTATTTT | CASSLVVGTDTQYF
TRBJ2-1 | 14 | once | TRBV5-1 | TRBD2 | TGCGCCAGCGGGGGGGTTGGTTCCTACAATGAGCAGTTCTTC | CASGGVGSYNEQFF
TRBJ2-1 | 16 | . | TRBV7-9 | TRBD1 | TGTGCCAGCAGCTTAAGGGACAGGATCGGGTACAATGAGCAGTTCTTC | CASSLRDRIGYNEQFF
TRBJ2-3 | 15 | . | TRBV28 | . | TGTGCCAGCACCTCAAGAAGCGGGCCCACAGATACGCAGTATTTT | CASTSRSGPTDTQYF
TRBJ2-2 | 15 | . | TRBV27 | TRBD2 | TGTGCCAGCAGTTTATTACGGGAGGGGACCGGGGAGCTGTTTTTT | CASSLLREGTGELFF
TRBJ2-5 | 16 | . | TRBV7-2 | . | TGTGCCAGCAGCCAGAGAAGTCGACAGATCCAAGAGACCCAGTACTTC | CASSQRSRQIQETQYF
TRBJ1-2 | 14 | . | TRBV6-5 | TRBD1 | TGTGCCAGCAGTCGGACAGGGGGTCTCTATGGCTACACCTTC | CASSRTGGLYGYTF
TRBJ1-3 | 14 | . | TRBV15 | TRBD1 | TGTGCCACCAGCAAGGGACAGGGATTGGGTACCATATATTTT | CATSKGQGLGTIYF
TRBJ1-5 | 17 | . | TRBV23-1 | . | TGCGCCAGCAGTCAGCCGTATCCGGGGCTGGGCAATCAGCCCCAGCATTTT | CASSQPYPGLGNQPQHF
TRBJ2-7 | 15 | . | TRBV14 | . | TGTGCCAGCAGCCAAGACTCAACAGGGTTGAGCGAGCAGTACTTC | CASSQDSTGLSEQYF
TRBJ1-5 | 17 | once | TRBV30 | . | TGTGCCTGGAGTGTACCTCACGGGGGCGATAGCAATCAGCCCCAGCATTTT | CAWSVPHGGDSNQPQHF
TRBJ1-3 | 13 | . | TRBV11-2 | . | TGTGCCAGCAGCTGGACGGGTGGAAACACCATATATTTT | CASSWTGGNTIYF
TRBJ1-2 | 11 | . | TRBV29-1 | . | TGCAGCGTTGAAGTCAGGGTTGGCTACACCTTC | CSVEVRVGYTF
TRBJ2-1 | 14 | . | TRBV5-5 | . | TGTGCCAGCAGCGCCGGGACGTATAACAATGAGCAGTTCTTC | CASSAGTYNNEQFF
TRBJ1-6 | 14 | . | TRBV2 | TRBD1 | TGTGCCAGCAGTCAGGACAGGGGGCCTTCACCCCTCCACTTT | CASSQDRGPSPLHF
TRBJ2-7 | 14 | . | TRBV7-6 | . | TGTGCCAGCAGCTTAGAGACAGGAAATTACGAGCAGTACTTC | CASSLETGNYEQYF
TRBJ2-7 | 19 | . | TRBV7-3 | TRBD2 | TGTGCCAGCAGCACCCTACTAGCGGGTCTGGCGTCTTATATCTACGAGCAGTACTTC | CASSTLLAGLASYIYEQYF
TRBJ1-3 | 17 | . | TRBV18 | . | TGTGCCAGCTCACCCACTACTGAATACGACTCTGGAAACACCATATATTTT | CASSPTTEYDSGNTIYF
TRBJ2-7 | 14 | . | TRBV9 | . | TGTGCCAGCAGCAAAGGTGGGGGTGGCTACGAGCAGTACTTC | CASSKGGGGYEQYF
TRBJ1-5 | 18 | . | TRBV15 | . | TGTGCCACCAGCAGAGATCTAGGCCTGACAGGACTTAATCAGCCCCAGCATTTT | CATSRDLGLTGLNQPQHF
TRBJ2-7 | 15 | . | TRBV5-6 | . | TGTGCCAGCAGCTTGGTGGGGGGATCGGAATACGAGCAGTACTTC | CASSLVGGSEYEQYF
TRBJ2-1 | 14 | . | TRBV28 | . | TGTGCCAGCAGTCCAGCCGGGGCTATCAATGAGCAGTTCTTC | CASSPAGAINEQFF
TRBJ2-7 | 16 | few | TRBV7-2 | TRBD2 | TGTGCCAGCAGTCGTAGCGGGAGCGGGCCCTCCTACGAGCAGTACTTC | CASSRSGSGPSYEQYF
TRBJ1-5 | 11 | . | TRBV24-1 | . | TGTGCCACCGCAGGGGAGCAGCCCCAGCATTTT | CATAGEQPQHF
TRBJ2-1 | 10 | . | TRBV6-5 | . | TGTGCCAGCAGGGGCCTTGAGCAGTTCTTC | CASRGLEQFF
TRBJ1-5 | 14 | once | TRBV27 | TRBD1 | TGTGCCAGCAGACCTACGGGACAGCTGCAGCCCCAGCATTTT | CASRPTGQLQPQHF
TRBJ1-6 | 15 | . | TRBV6-5 | TRBD1 | TGTGCCAGCAGTAACCTGGACAGGGGGGATTCACCCCTCCACTTT | CASSNLDRGDSPLHF
TRBJ1-5 | 13 | once | TRBV7-9 | . | TGTGCCAGCAGCTTAATGGGGGATCAGCCCCAGCATTTT | CASSLMGDQPQHF
TRBJ1-2 | 13 | . | TRBV12-3/TRBV12-4 | TRBD1 | TGTGCCAGCAGCCATCCGACAGGGGACGGCTACACCTTC | CASSHPTGDGYTF
TRBJ1-2 | 13 | . | TRBV5-4 | . | TGTGCCAGCAGCTTGAGGGGCCAGTATGGCTACACCTTC | CASSLRGQYGYTF
TRBJ2-5 | 15 | once | TRBV19 | . | TGTGCCAGTAGTATAGACGTAAGCCGGTGGGAGACCCAGTACTTC | CASSIDVSRWETQYF
TRBJ2-5 | 16 | . | TRBV7-2 | TRBD1 | TGTGCCAGCAGCTTAGAGGCAGGGGGCGCGGTTGAGACCCAGTACTTC | CASSLEAGGAVETQYF
TRBJ2-7 | 15 | once | TRBV28 | TRBD2 | TGTGCCAGCATGGGGACTAGCGGTATATCCTACGAGCAGTACTTC | CASMGTSGISYEQYF
TRBJ2-1 | 16 | . | TRBV28 | . | TGTGCCAGCAGTACCAGCGGGCTAAGCTCCTACAATGAGCAGTTCTTC | CASSTSGLSSYNEQFF
TRBJ1-1 | 15 | few | TRBV28 | . | TGTGCCAGCAGCCCAGGGGCGGTTGTGAACACTGAAGCTTTCTTT | CASSPGAVVNTEAFF
TRBJ1-2 | 12 | . | TRBV28 | . | TGTGCCAGCAGTTTGAAAAGCTATGGCTACACCTTC | CASSLKSYGYTF
TRBJ2-1 | 16 | . | TRBV25-1 | TRBD2 | TGTGCCAGCAGTGAATCCCAACTAGCGGGAGTTGATGAGCAGTTCTTC | CASSESQLAGVDEQFF
TRBJ2-1 | 16 | . | TRBV5-6 | TRBD2 | TGTGCCAGCAGCCTCCTTACTAGCGGGAGGGACAATGAGCAGTTCTTC | CASSLLTSGRDNEQFF
TRBJ2-3 | 16 | . | TRBV6-1 | TRBD2 | TGTGCCAGCAGTGAAACCCTAGCGGGTCGCACAGATACGCAGTATTTT | CASSETLAGRTDTQYF
TRBJ2-3 | 14 | . | TRBV10-3 | TRBD1 | TGTGCCACCCAAGGAACAGGGGGCACAGATACGCAGTATTTT | CATQGTGGTDTQYF
TRBJ2-7 | 12 | . | TRBV29-1 | . | TGCAGCGTTCGGGTGGGAGGCTACGAGCAGTACTTC | CSVRVGGYEQYF